These 20 T cell receptor beta chains came from one sample sequenced in a study of blood T cell repertoires in COVID-19. Profiling relied on immunoSEQ multiplex PCR, and the TCRdb table lists in-frame clones only, not all of them. The table includes 200,000 to 250,000 clones, roughly 87% detected once. Sequenced: PBMCs or T cells enriched from blood (not recorded which). Receptors were obtained from a woman aged 30 to 39 with acute COVID-19.

CDR3 DNA: TGTGCCAGCACCCATGGAGAGGCCCGCTACACCTTC. This codes for CASTHGEARYTF. The chain recombines TRBV11-2 with TRBJ1-2; D gene ambiguous. This CDR3 region has 12 residues. In germline, CDR1 is SGHAT, CDR2 FQNNGV. V was shortened by 7 bases and J by 9 bases, with 15 bases between the two germline ends.

The chain links TRBV5-6 to TRBJ1-2, with D maybe TRBD1 (6 bases). Trimming cost V 4 bases and J 0 bases, with 16 bases left between them. Germline CDR1 reads SGHDT; CDR2 reads YYEEEE. The length of the CDR3 is 16 residues. CDR3 amino acids: CASSRDIGVANYGYTF. In DNA, the CDR3 is TGTGCCAGCAGCCGGGACATTGGGGTAGCTAACTATGGCTACACCTTC.

The gene calls are TRBV7-3 and TRBJ2-1, with D unresolved. The V end was cut by 0 bases, the J end by 6 bases, with 9 bases between. CDR1 SGHTA and CDR2 FQGTGA come from the germline V gene. The CDR3 length is 14 residues. CDR3 protein: CASSLTQGGNEQFF. The CDR3, as DNA: TGTGCCAGCAGCTTAACCCAAGGCGGCAATGAGCAGTTCTTC.

This sequence joins TRBV27 and TRBJ1-4; 11 nucleotides align to TRBD1. Germline lookup yields CDR1 MNHEY and CDR2 SMNVEV (reference sequence). The J segment lost 6 bases and the V segment lost 6 bases, leaving 6 bases of the junction unmatched. The CDR3 is 15 residues long. The CDR3 DNA sequence: TGTGCCAGCAGCCGACGGACAGGGGGCGATGAAAAACTGTTTTTT. Translated: CASSRRTGGDEKLFF.

This clone was detected once. The V and J genes are TRBV6-5 and TRBJ1-5, with 9 bases that match TRBD1. The CDR3 contains 15 residues. Per germline, CDR1 MNHEY and CDR2 SVGAGI. With V trimmed by 4 bases and J by 7 bases, 8 bases remained unmatched. CDR3 region: CASSSGTGKRQPQHF. In nucleotides, the CDR3 is TGTGCCAGCAGTTCCGGGACAGGGAAGCGCCAGCCCCAGCATTTT.

The chain combines TRBV7-3 with TRBJ2-1; TRBD1 might be the D (6 bases). The CDR3 totals 14 residues. Germline V gene lookup returns CDR1 SGHTA and CDR2 FQGTGA. Trimming took 1 base from V and 6 from J, leaving 10 bases between them. The CDR3 loop is CASSLNRDINEQFF. CDR3 bases: TGTGCCAGCAGCTTAAACAGGGATATCAATGAGCAGTTCTTC.

The CDR3 region is CASSSHTGDQPQHF. The CDR3 DNA follows: TGTGCCAGCAGTTCTCATACAGGGGATCAGCCCCAGCATTTT. This chain uses TRBV28 with TRBJ1-5; 7 bases agree with TRBD1. This CDR3 spans 14 amino acids. The junction had 5 bases not matched to a gene; V was cut back by 4 bases and J by 5 bases. CDR1 MDHEN and CDR2 SYDVKM come from the germline V gene.

Only a few counts were recorded for this clone. The chain employs TRBV7-8 and TRBJ1-5; D is possibly TRBD1 (6 bases). CDR3 length equals 15 residues. The V end was cut by 3 bases, the J end by 2 bases, with 11 bases between. Germline values: CDR1 SGHVS, CDR2 FQNEAQ. The CDR3 nucleotides are TGTGCCAGCAGCTTTACAGGGTTCGGCAATCAGCCCCAGCATTTT. Its protein is CASSFTGFGNQPQHF.

The chain joins TRBV27 to TRBJ1-1; 8 bases line up with TRBD1. After removal of 3 bases from V and 4 bases from J, the junction contained 7 bases not matched to a gene. The CDR3 totals 15 residues. Germline lookup yields CDR1 MNHEY and CDR2 SMNVEV (reference sequence). The CDR3 DNA follows: TGTGCCAGCAGTTTCCCGGGACAGGCCCTCACTGAAGCTTTCTTT. Its translation is CASSFPGQALTEAFF.

The chain couples TRBV9 to TRBJ2-1, with 9 bases matching TRBD1. V lost 0 bases, J lost 9 bases, and 4 bases stayed unmatched. Germline V lookup: CDR1 SGDLS, CDR2 YYNGEE. The CDR3 contains 14 residues. The chain's CDR3 is CASSVAGQGFEQFF. Here the CDR3 DNA reads TGTGCCAGCAGCGTAGCCGGACAGGGGTTTGAGCAGTTCTTC. Combining the CDR3 with reference TRBV9 and TRBJ2-1 gives the whole variable domain DSGVTQTPKHLITATGQRVTLRCSPRSGDLSVYWYQQSLDQGLQFLIQYYNGEERAKGNILERFSAQQFPDLHSELNLSSLELGDSALYFCASSVAGQGFEQFFGPGTRLTVL.

The chain carries TRBV6-2 or TRBV6-3 and TRBJ2-7, with D tentatively TRBD2 (6 bases). The CDR3 length is 14 residues. V was clipped by 2 bases and J by 3 bases, with 11 bases between them. The germline CDR1 and CDR2 sequences are MNHEY and SVGEGT. The CDR3 reads CASSYGTGGYEQYF. Here the CDR3 DNA reads TGTGCCAGCAGTTACGGGACCGGGGGCTACGAGCAGTACTTC.

The chain links TRBV2 to TRBJ1-1; D is possibly TRBD1 (6 bases). Germline-derived CDR1 and CDR2 are SNHLY and FYNNEI. The CDR3 is 14 residues long. V shed 6 bases and J shed 1 base, with 12 bases lying between them. The CDR3 coding sequence is TGTGCCAGCAGGACAGGCGGACAGAACACTGAAGCTTTCTTT. Its protein is CASRTGGQNTEAFF.

V usage is TRBV14 and J usage is TRBJ2-7; no definite D call. Germline lookup yields CDR1 SGHDN and CDR2 FVKESK. The V end lost 1 base, the J end lost 0 bases, and 13 bases lay between the germline ends. This CDR3 contains 16 residues. The CDR3 loop reads CASSQGAAKNSYEQYF. The DNA of the CDR3 is TGTGCCAGCAGCCAAGGGGCAGCAAAAAACTCCTACGAGCAGTACTTC.

In this sample, this clone turned up a few times. The chain combines TRBV4-3 with TRBJ1-6; D ambiguous. CDR3 length: 14 residues. Germline CDR1 reads LGHNA; CDR2 reads YSLEER. Trimming took off 2 bases at V and 6 bases at J, with 8 bases between the two ends. The CDR3 protein is CASSQQTGNSPLHF. The CDR3 DNA reads TGCGCCAGCAGCCAACAGACGGGTAATTCACCCCTCCACTTT.

The V gene is TRBV10-2, the J gene TRBJ2-1; 8 bases are shared with TRBD2. V shed 3 bases, J shed 3 bases, and the junction held 4 bases outside the gene matches. The CDR3 is made up of 15 amino acids. The germline V gene has CDR1 WSHSY and CDR2 SAAADI. CDR3 DNA: TGCGCCAGCAGTGATCTTGCGGGGGGCTACAATGAGCAGTTCTTC. Translation gives CASSDLAGGYNEQFF.

Of note for this clone: Mismatch with germline at one junction end may stem from a read error. The chain carries TRBV11-2 and TRBJ2-2; 9 bases map to TRBD2. The CDR3 spans 14 residues. Germline V lookup: CDR1 SGHAT, CDR2 FQNNGV. The CDR3 DNA follows: TGTGCCAGCAGCACCCGGGGCGGCGGGGGGGAGCCGTTTTTT. This gives the protein CASSTRGGGGEPFF.

The gene calls are TRBV18 and TRBJ1-5; 8 bases agree with TRBD1. The CDR3 is made up of 16 amino acids. V lost 6 bases and J lost 1; bases outside the gene matches: 8. Germline assignment: CDR1 KGHSH and CDR2 LQKENI. CDR3 DNA sequence: TGTGCCAGCTCCTCGGGGCAGGGGGCGAGCAATCAGCCCCAGCATTTT. As protein: CASSSGQGASNQPQHF.

Only one count was recorded for this clone. This rearrangement joins TRBV30 to TRBJ1-5, with D unresolved. CDR3 length: 14 amino acids. V was shortened by 0 bases and J by 6 bases, with 12 bases between the two germline ends. Germline loops: CDR1 GTSNPN, CDR2 SVGIG (reference sequence). Written as DNA, the CDR3 is TGTGCCTGGAGTGTCGGGGAGTCAGGTCAGCCCCAGCATTTT. Translated, it gives CAWSVGESGQPQHF.

This clone was seen only once. V is TRBV2 and J is TRBJ2-7; 8 bases fit TRBD2. The CDR3 is 14 residues long. Germline V lookup: CDR1 SNHLY, CDR2 FYNNEI. Trimming took 3 bases from V and 6 from J; bases not matched to a gene: 7. The CDR3 DNA is TGTGCCAGCAGTGATCGGGGGGGCGCGGGCGAGCAGTACTTC. Translated: CASSDRGGAGEQYF. The full variable domain, rest sourced from reference TRBV2 and TRBJ2-7, is EPEVTQTPSHQVTQMGQEVILRCVPISNHLYFYWYRQILGQKVEFLVSFYNNEISEKSEIFDDQFSVERPDGSNFTLKIRSTKLEDSAMYFCASSDRGGAGEQYFGPGTRLTVT.

This chain links TRBV6-2 or TRBV6-3 with TRBJ2-2; TRBD2 matches 10 bases. CDR3 length: 16 residues. Germline V gene lookup returns CDR1 MNHEY and CDR2 SVGEGT. The ends lost 4 bases at V and 6 bases at J; junction bases unmatched: 8. CDR3 in DNA: TGTGCCAGCAGTTCCCGGACTAGCGGTAGTCCCGGGGAGCTGTTTTTT. It specifies CASSSRTSGSPGELFF.